What follows is one TCR beta chain and its context. Its antigen is not known. The assay was immunoSEQ multiplex PCR, and TCRdb's table has in-frame clones only and misses some. The table records some 170,000 clones, around 94% of them present only once. V lost 0 bases and J lost 10, with 15 bases in between. CDR1 is SEHNR, CDR2 FQNEAQ, per germline (reference sequence). This CDR3 region has 15 residues. This entry comes from a study of T cell responses to AZD1222 COVID-19 vaccine. Regarding the study as a whole: Variant regions that are unmutated are reportedly the target of nearly half of spike-specific TCRs. Females made up more of the donors, who were largely white British, and clonal diversity may have come out too low. Seropositive at baseline were only a handful of AZD1222 recipients. Following two doses of AZD1222, Spike-specific TCR breadth and depth rose.

Material: peripheral blood, obtained on day 0 of AZD1222 vaccination. This TCR derives from an adult in good health. The chain combines TRBV7-9 with TRBJ1-4, with TRBD1 as a possible D gene (6 bases). Here the CDR3 reads CASSLAGSGVGKLFF. DNA of the CDR3: TGTGCCAGCAGCTTAGCGGGTTCAGGGGTTGGAAAACTGTTTTTT.